One sample yielded the 5 T cell receptor beta chains listed below, sequenced in a study of cytotoxic CD8 clonotypes in ibrutinib-treated CLL. Some clones are missing from TCRdb's copy, which holds only in-frame ones; the method was immunoSEQ multiplex PCR. In the table there are about 89,000 clones, about 72% of which are singletons. The sequencing here drew on PBMCs, taken after 12 months of ibrutinib treatment. The origin of the receptors is a human donor with chronic lymphocytic leukemia.

This clone occurred a few times. This chain links TRBV7-2 with TRBJ1-2; 8 bases are shared with TRBD1. Germline loops: CDR1 SGHTA, CDR2 FQGNSA. The CDR3 spans 14 residues. V dropped 5 bases and J dropped 8; count of bases not matched to a gene: 10. The CDR3 loop is CASSRDRGSRGYTF. CDR3 DNA sequence: TGTGCCAGCAGCCGTGACAGGGGTTCGAGGGGCTACACCTTC.

The chain links TRBV7-3 to TRBJ1-2; D ambiguous. This CDR3 has 13 residues. Germline CDR1 is SGHTA and CDR2 is FQGTGA. The V end was cut by 5 bases, the J end by 4 bases, with 11 bases between. The CDR3 region is CASSGRGGYGYTF. CDR3 coding DNA: TGTGCCAGCAGCGGGCGGGGAGGCTATGGCTACACCTTC.

The rearrangement uses TRBV4-3 and TRBJ1-2, with D possibly matching TRBD1 (5 bases). The germline gives CDR1 LGHNA, CDR2 YSLEER. Trimming stripped 1 base from V and 5 bases from J, with 8 bases between. The CDR3 runs 13 residues. The CDR3 here is CASSQGSGYGYTF. CDR3 bases: TGCGCCAGCAGCCAAGGGTCAGGGTATGGCTACACCTTC.

The chain uses TRBV7-9 and TRBJ1-4, with TRBD1 matching over 9 bases. Germline CDR1 and CDR2: SEHNR and FQNEAQ (reference sequence). The V segment lost 7 bases and the J segment 8 bases; nucleotides outside the gene matches: 8. The CDR3 consists of 14 residues. The chain's CDR3 is CASTPGTGNEKLFF. DNA for the CDR3: TGTGCCAGCACCCCCGGGACAGGGAACGAAAAACTGTTTTTT.

This clone has only one observation. This chain links TRBV5-1 with TRBJ1-1; D call uncertain. V lost 0 bases and J lost 0, with 3 bases in between. Germline V gene data show CDR1 as SGHRS and CDR2 as YFSETQ. CDR3 length equals 13 residues. The CDR3 loop reads CASSLELNTEAFF. CDR3 DNA: TGCGCCAGCAGCTTGGAATTGAACACTGAAGCTTTCTTT.